These 3 T cell receptor beta chains came from one sample sequenced in a study of cytomegalovirus exposure and HLA in healthy donors. In the PCR, 60 Vbeta and 13 Jbeta primers were used. Generated by immunoSEQ multiplex PCR, the TCRdb table keeps only in-frame clones and is missing some. The sample records around 160,000 clones, 65% to 70% being singletons. The material sequenced was PBMCs. The receptors come from a woman aged 18-35 years in good health and CMV-seropositive.

This chain uses TRBV29-1 with TRBJ1-2, with a weak D call TRBD1 (6 bases). The CDR3 is made up of 12 amino acids. The germline V gene encodes CDR1 SQVTM and CDR2 ANQGSEA. The germline V and J ends were trimmed by 6 bases and 8 bases, with 16 bases remaining between them. The chain's CDR3 is CSVAGTKVGYTF. CDR3 coding DNA: TGCAGCGTAGCCGGGACAAAGGTGGGCTACACCTTC.

The V gene is TRBV23-1, the J gene TRBJ2-4; 8 bases map to TRBD2. TRBV23-1 is an ORF, with its function uncertain. Trimming removed 1 base from V and 4 bases from J; junction bases left unmatched: 9. This CDR3 contains 17 residues. CDR3 region: CASSQYKLAEDKNIQYF. The DNA for the CDR3 is TGCGCCAGCAGTCAATACAAACTAGCGGAAGATAAAAACATTCAGTACTTC.

The J gene is TRBJ1-3, the V gene TRBV9; D is uncertain. V was shortened by 2 bases and J by 0 bases, with 15 bases between the two germline ends. This CDR3 spans 17 amino acids. Germline V gives CDR1 SGDLS, CDR2 YYNGEE. CDR3 in DNA: TGTGCCAGCAGCGTTGGGGAAACTCGGGGCTCTGGAAACACCATATATTTT. Amino acid sequence: CASSVGETRGSGNTIYF. Combining the CDR3 with reference TRBV9 and TRBJ1-3 gives the whole variable domain DSGVTQTPKHLITATGQRVTLRCSPRSGDLSVYWYQQSLDQGLQFLIQYYNGEERAKGNILERFSAQQFPDLHSELNLSSLELGDSALYFCASSVGETRGSGNTIYFGEGSWLTVV.